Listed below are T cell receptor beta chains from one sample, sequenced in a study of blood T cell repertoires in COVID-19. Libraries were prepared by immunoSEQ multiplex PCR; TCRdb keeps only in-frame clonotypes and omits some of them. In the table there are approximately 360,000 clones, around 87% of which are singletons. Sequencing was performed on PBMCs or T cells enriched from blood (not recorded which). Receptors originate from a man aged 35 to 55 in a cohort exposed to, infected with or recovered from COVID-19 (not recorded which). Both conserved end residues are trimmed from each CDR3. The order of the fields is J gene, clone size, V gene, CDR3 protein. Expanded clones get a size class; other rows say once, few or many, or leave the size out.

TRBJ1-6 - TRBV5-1 ASSSLGTANNSPLH
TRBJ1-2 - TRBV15 ATSSNYRDGYT
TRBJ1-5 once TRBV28 ASTPFVDRNQPQH
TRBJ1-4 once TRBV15 ATSRQVNFEKLF
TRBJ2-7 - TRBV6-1 ASRGGNTYEQY
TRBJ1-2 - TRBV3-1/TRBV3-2 ASSQDLGLIGYT
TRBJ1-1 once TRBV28 ASTMGGIRNTEAF
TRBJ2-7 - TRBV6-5 ASSPPSSYSYEQY
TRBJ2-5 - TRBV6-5 ASTTSIETQY
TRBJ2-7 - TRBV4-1 ASSQGLATYEQY
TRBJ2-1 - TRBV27 ASSLSGLAGVEQF
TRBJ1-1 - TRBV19 ASSIWRQNTEAF
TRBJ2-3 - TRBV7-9 ASSLLGTSTDTQY
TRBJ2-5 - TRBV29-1 SLSGRATETQY
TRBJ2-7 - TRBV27 ASTPPPTETGGTYEQY
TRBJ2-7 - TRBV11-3 ASSPGAGREQY
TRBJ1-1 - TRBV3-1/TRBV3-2 ASSQVMGLEAF
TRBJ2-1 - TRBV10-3 AISTGYNEQF
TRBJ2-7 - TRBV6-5 ASSVPGGQGYEQY
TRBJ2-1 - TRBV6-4 ASSDSLNEQF
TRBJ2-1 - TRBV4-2 ASSRYMGQGTEQF
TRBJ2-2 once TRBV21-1 ASSTPTAVGGLF
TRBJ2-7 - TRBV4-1 ASSQGSGASYEQY
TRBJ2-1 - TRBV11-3 ASSGQGGNEQF
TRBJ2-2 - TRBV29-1 SVPGTSGSRDTGELF
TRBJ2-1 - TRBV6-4 ASSDSRAHGNEQF
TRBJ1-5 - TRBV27 ASRDRDQPQH
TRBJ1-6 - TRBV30 AWRENNQHQGLH
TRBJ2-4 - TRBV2 ASSEALLSLSIQY
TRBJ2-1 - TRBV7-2 ASSWSGLNGDEQF
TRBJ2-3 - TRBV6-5 ASHGAGPSTDTQY
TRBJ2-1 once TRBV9 ASSVGSIQYNEQF
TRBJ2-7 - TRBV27 ASSLGAEPLYEQY
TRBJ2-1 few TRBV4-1 ASSQVWASGDEQF
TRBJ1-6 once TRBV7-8 ASSQTGGISPLH
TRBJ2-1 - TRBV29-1 SSGSRRNEQF